This passage covers 23 T cell receptor beta chains from one sample sequenced in a study of vaccination effects on CD4 cells after COVID-19. TCRdb keeps only in-frame clones here, not all; method: immunoSEQ multiplex PCR. The data hold fewer than 85,000 clones, with more than 60% observed a single time. For these TCRs, the target antigens are not known. Sequencing in the ViraFEST assay came after antigen-specific CD4+ T cells had been expanded with viral peptide pools, which were used to stimulate PBMC. Following 10 days of culture, CD4+ T cells were isolated. Neither prior SARS-CoV-2 infection nor positive nucleocapsid antibodies were present in the vaccine recipients. Sequencing was performed on CD4+ T cells from PBMCs cultured with SARS-CoV-2 spike peptides, taken before COVID-19 vaccination. Receptors originate from a human donor who received a COVID-19 vaccine.

The chain carries TRBV6-4 and TRBJ2-1; no reliable D call. Germline V CDR1 and CDR2: MRHNA, SNTAGT. V dropped 4 bases and J dropped 12 bases, with 16 bases sitting between them. There are 13 residues in the CDR3. CDR3 nucleotides: TGTGCCAGCAGTGTGAGAGTGGGCGACTGGCAGTTCTTC. The encoded protein is CASSVRVGDWQFF.

This clone was observed a handful of times. V is TRBV5-4 and J is TRBJ2-2; unclear D gene. V was trimmed by 2 bases and J by 6 bases, leaving 8 bases between them. Germline V CDR1 and CDR2: SGHNT, YYREEE (reference sequence). The CDR3 is 13 residues long. Written as DNA, the CDR3 is TGTGCCAGCAGCTTTGACCAGCCCGGGGAGCTGTTTTTT. It specifies CASSFDQPGELFF.

The chain employs TRBV2 and TRBJ1-5, with 10 bases fitting TRBD1. CDR3 size: 14 residues. CDR1 is SNHLY and CDR2 is FYNNEI in the germline V gene. V lost 7 bases and J lost 4; bases outside the gene matches: 4. DNA for the CDR3: TGTGCCAGCACGGGACAGGGGACTAATCAGCCCCAGCATTTT. Encoded protein: CASTGQGTNQPQHF.

The CDR3, as DNA: TGTGCCAGCAGCTTTAGCGGGGGGGCCAAAAATGAGCAGTTCTTC. Translated: CASSFSGGAKNEQFF. The rearrangement uses TRBV7-2 and TRBJ2-1, with 11 bases that match TRBD2. Unmatched junction bases numbered 5, after V lost 3 bases and J lost 7 bases. This CDR3 comprises 15 residues. Germline-derived CDR1 and CDR2 are SGHTA and FQGNSA.

This clone was picked up a small number of times. In DNA, the CDR3 is TGTGCCACCAGCAGAGAGGGAGGAGCCTACGAGCAGTACGTC. Translating it yields CATSREGGAYEQYV. The rearrangement joins TRBV15 to TRBJ2-7; D might be TRBD2 (6 bases). V was trimmed by 0 bases and J by 2 bases, leaving 8 bases between them. The CDR3 length is 14 residues. Germline assignment: CDR1 LNHNV and CDR2 YYDKDF (reference sequence).

The chain is built from TRBV29-1 and TRBJ1-1; D remains ambiguous. This CDR3 region has 13 residues. CDR1 is SQVTM, CDR2 ANQGSEA, per germline. The V end was cut by 6 bases, the J end by 0 bases, with 11 bases between. CDR3 sequence reads: CSVGRQLNTEAFF. The CDR3 coding sequence is TGCAGCGTGGGTAGGCAGCTGAACACTGAAGCTTTCTTT. The full variable domain, completed using reference TRBV29-1 and TRBJ1-1, is SAVISQKPSRDICQRGTSLTIQCQVDSQVTMMFWYRQQPGQSLTLIATANQGSEATYESGFVIDKFPISRPNLTFSTLTVSNMSPEDSSIYLCSVGRQLNTEAFFGQGTRLTVV.

The CDR3 region has the DNA TGTGCCAGCAACTCTCGTGAGGGGAACTATGGCTACACCTTC. Translating it yields CASNSREGNYGYTF. J is TRBJ1-2 and V is TRBV5-4, with a possible D match to TRBD1 (5 bases). Germline V gene data show CDR1 as SGHNT and CDR2 as YYREEE (reference sequence). The CDR3 covers 14 residues. V dropped 6 bases and J dropped 2 bases, with 14 bases sitting between them.

The chain joins TRBV18 to TRBJ2-2; 8 positions match TRBD1. The ends lost 6 bases at V and 4 bases at J; junction bases unmatched: 4. The CDR3 contains 14 residues. Germline-derived CDR1 and CDR2 are KGHSH and LQKENI. The CDR3 DNA is TGTGCCAGCTCCGGGACAGGCCGCACCGGGGAGCTGTTTTTT. It yields the protein CASSGTGRTGELFF.

This clone showed up just a few times. The genes are TRBV7-6 and TRBJ1-1; tentatively, D is TRBD1 (6 bases). V was pared by 5 bases and J by 3 bases, with 16 bases between. CDR3 size: 15 residues. CDR1 SGHVS and CDR2 FNYEAQ come from the germline V gene. The CDR3 protein is CASSQSGGGDTEAFF. The CDR3 bases are TGTGCCAGCAGCCAATCAGGTGGGGGCGACACTGAAGCTTTCTTT.

This clone turned up a few times. The V gene is TRBV6-1, the J gene TRBJ1-6; D is possibly TRBD1 (5 bases). Germline loops: CDR1 MNHNS, CDR2 SASEGT. The CDR3 is made up of 15 amino acids. Trimming took 1 base from V and 10 from J, leaving 14 bases between them. CDR3 DNA: TGTGCCAGCAGTGAAGTTTGGCAGGGATACTCACCCCTCCACTTT. It specifies CASSEVWQGYSPLHF.

The rearrangement links TRBV2 to TRBJ2-1; D call uncertain. The CDR3 sequence is 14 residues long. CDR1 is SNHLY, CDR2 FYNNEI, per germline. V was cut by 6 bases and J by 8 bases, with 17 bases left in between. The CDR3 reads CASRIPSAAHEQFF. The DNA for the CDR3 is TGTGCCAGCAGGATACCGTCGGCCGCCCATGAGCAGTTCTTC.

The J gene is TRBJ2-6, the V gene TRBV3-1 (or the pseudogene TRBV3-2); either TRBD1 or TRBD2 may supply D (5 bases each). V was cut by 3 bases and J by 2 bases, with 5 bases left in between. Germline-derived CDR1 and CDR2 are LGHDT and YNNKEL (reference sequence). The CDR3 is made up of 14 amino acids. The CDR3 nucleotides are TGTGCCAGCAGCCAGGGGGCTGGGGCCAACGTCCTGACTTTC. It specifies CASSQGAGANVLTF.

This rearrangement joins TRBV19 to TRBJ2-5; no reliable D call. V lost 1 base to trimming and J lost 5 bases, with 14 bases between them. The germline gives CDR1 LNHDA, CDR2 SQIVND (reference sequence). This CDR3 is built from 15 residues. The CDR3 sequence: CASSIAGRSWETQYF. The CDR3 DNA reads TGTGCCAGTAGTATAGCAGGCCGCTCATGGGAGACCCAGTACTTC. The entire variable domain, with the rest obtained from reference TRBV19 and TRBJ2-5, is as follows: DGGITQSPKYLFRKEGQNVTLSCEQNLNHDAMYWYRQDPGQGLRLIYYSQIVNDFQKGDIAEGYSVSREKKESFPLTVTSAQKNPTAFYLCASSIAGRSWETQYFGPGTRLLVL.

V and J are TRBV3-1 (or the pseudogene TRBV3-2) and TRBJ1-2, with 7 nucleotides matching TRBD1. Unmatched junction bases numbered 4, after V lost 1 base and J lost 5 bases. The CDR3 runs 14 residues. Germline V lookup: CDR1 LGHDT, CDR2 YNNKEL (reference sequence). The CDR3: CASSQVRTGYGYTF. The DNA of the CDR3 is TGTGCCAGCAGCCAAGTAAGGACAGGTTATGGCTACACCTTC.

J is TRBJ1-2 and V is TRBV20-1; D gene ambiguous. The V gene lost 2 bases and the J gene lost 5 bases, with 6 bases spanning the gap. This CDR3 contains 11 residues. From germline, CDR1 is DFQATT and CDR2 SNEGSKA (reference sequence). CDR3: CSARLGYGYTF. CDR3 nucleotide sequence: TGCAGTGCTAGATTGGGGTATGGCTACACCTTC.

This clone was seen only a few times. The chain carries TRBV3-1 (or the pseudogene TRBV3-2) and TRBJ1-2; D uncertain. The CDR3 has 14 residues. Germline values: CDR1 LGHDT, CDR2 YNNKEL (reference sequence). V was shortened by 1 base and J by 5 bases, with 11 bases between the two germline ends. CDR3 sequence reads: CASSQGGIQYGYTF. CDR3 DNA sequence: TGTGCCAGCAGCCAAGGCGGGATTCAGTATGGCTACACCTTC.

The J gene is TRBJ2-2, the V gene TRBV28, with TRBD1 matching 10 bases. CDR3 size: 15 residues. With 6 bases clipped from V and 0 bases from J, the junction kept 1 base outside the gene matches. Per the germline V gene, CDR1 is MDHEN and CDR2 is SYDVKM. The CDR3 region has the DNA TGTGCCAGCAGCGACAGGGGGCCGAACACCGGGGAGCTGTTTTTT. This encodes CASSDRGPNTGELFF.

This clone was observed a single time. The chain uses TRBV7-2 and TRBJ2-2; TRBD1 agrees at 7 bases. Trimming removed 2 bases from V and 6 bases from J; junction bases left unmatched: 9. CDR1 is SGHTA and CDR2 is FQGNSA in the germline V gene. The CDR3 covers 16 residues. The CDR3 reads CASSLRGDRVAGELFF. As DNA, the CDR3 is TGTGCCAGCAGCTTAAGGGGAGACAGGGTGGCCGGGGAGCTGTTTTTT.

The V and J genes are TRBV28 and TRBJ2-7, with D hard to call. V was pared by 2 bases and J by 4 bases, with 12 bases between. The CDR3 is 14 residues long. Per the germline V gene, CDR1 is MDHEN and CDR2 is SYDVKM. DNA for the CDR3: TGTGCCAGCAGTTTAAATGCCCTCGGGTACGAGCAGTACGTC. It is translated as CASSLNALGYEQYV.

This chain uses TRBV2 with TRBJ1-4; D remains ambiguous. The V gene lost 3 bases and the J gene lost 4 bases, with 15 bases spanning the gap. Germline V lookup: CDR1 SNHLY, CDR2 FYNNEI. The length of the CDR3 is 16 residues. The CDR3 is CASSDRGMDFNEKLFF. DNA for the CDR3: TGTGCCAGCAGTGATCGGGGAATGGACTTTAATGAAAAACTGTTTTTT.

The CDR3 here is CASSPNTPGQGYSGANVLTF. In DNA, the CDR3 is TGTGCCAGCAGCCCCAACACACCGGGACAGGGGTACTCTGGGGCCAACGTCCTGACTTTC. This chain connects TRBV7-3 to TRBJ2-6; 10 nucleotides match TRBD1. The CDR3 has 20 amino acids. Looked up from germline, CDR1 is SGHTA and CDR2 is FQGTGA. Germline trimming cut 5 bases from V and 0 bases from J; bases unmatched to any gene: 13. Full variable domain (remainder filled in from reference TRBV7-3 and TRBJ2-6): GAGVSQTPSNKVTEKGKYVELRCDPISGHTALYWYRQSLGQGPEFLIYFQGTGAADDSGLPNDRFFAVRPEGSVSTLKIQRTERGDSAVYLCASSPNTPGQGYSGANVLTFGAGSRLTVL.

The V and J genes are TRBV5-5 and TRBJ1-6; 7 bases are shared with TRBD1. Germline-derived CDR1 and CDR2 are SGHKS and YYEKEE (reference sequence). With 7 bases clipped from V and 7 bases from J, the junction kept 8 bases outside the gene matches. This CDR3 region has 14 residues. CDR3 bases: TGTGCCAGCCTAAAGGGACAGTCAAATTCACCCCTCCACTTT. It codes for CASLKGQSNSPLHF. The full variable domain, completed using reference TRBV5-5 and TRBJ1-6, is DAGVTQSPTHLIKTRGQQVTLRCSPISGHKSVSWYQQVLGQGPQFIFQYYEKEERGRGNFPDRFSARQFPNYSSELNVNALLLGDSALYLCASLKGQSNSPLHFGNGTRLTVT.

This chain uses TRBV11-2 with TRBJ2-7, with TRBD2 matching 8 bases. This CDR3 is 14 amino acids long. V trimming: 5 bases; J trimming: 6 bases; junction bases outside the gene matches: 9. Germline V gives CDR1 SGHAT, CDR2 FQNNGV. In DNA, the CDR3 is TGTGCCAGCAGCCCCGGGGGGGGGCGAGCCGAGCAGTACGTC. Its translation is CASSPGGGRAEQYV.